This T cell receptor beta chain was retrieved from a study of T cell changes during pregnancy in multiple sclerosis. The CDR3 is made up of 17 amino acids. Germline lookup yields CDR1 SGHVS and CDR2 FQNEAQ. Trimming pared 1 base from V and 0 bases from J, leaving 13 bases between. Only in-frame clones appear in the TCRdb table, and some are missing; sequencing was by immunoSEQ multiplex PCR. Altogether around 15,000 clones are present, roughly 93% being singletons, with the ten largest covering approximately 3%. The chain is built from TRBV7-8 and TRBJ1-5; D not resolved. The material sequenced was peripheral blood, taken in the second trimester of pregnancy. This TCR was recovered from a female donor in good health, enrolled as a control in a pregnancy study. The CDR3: CASSLVRGVLSNQPQHF. DNA for the CDR3: TGTGCCAGCAGCTTAGTTCGCGGGGTCCTTAGCAATCAGCCCCAGCATTTT.